These 25 T cell receptor beta chains were all obtained from the same sample, sequenced in a study of blood T cell repertoires in COVID-19. Using immunoSEQ multiplex PCR, the repertoire was profiled, and TCRdb retains in-frame clones only, with some absent. The sample yields about 59,000 clones, about 80% seen once. Sequencing input: peripheral blood. Receptors originate from a man in his 60s with acute or convalescent COVID-19.

The chain joins TRBV7-8 to TRBJ2-1; no reliable D call. CDR3 length: 13 amino acids. CDR1 and CDR2 from the germline V gene are SGHVS and FQNEAQ. Trimming removed 1 base from V and 3 bases from J, with 4 bases in between. CDR3 in amino acids: CASSLVLYNEQFF. The CDR3 DNA follows: TGTGCCAGCAGCTTAGTTCTCTACAATGAGCAGTTCTTC.

The V and J genes are TRBV7-8 and TRBJ2-2; perhaps TRBD2 as D (5 bases). Germline V lookup: CDR1 SGHVS, CDR2 FQNEAQ. V lost 4 bases, J lost 2 bases, and 20 bases lay in between. The CDR3 is 18 residues long. The CDR3 DNA reads as TGTGCCAGCAGCTCCCTTCGGGTAGGCCGGACTAACACCGGGGAGCTGTTTTTT. It yields the protein CASSSLRVGRTNTGELFF.

This clone was seen only a few times. The chain carries TRBV14 and TRBJ2-1, with 14 positions matching TRBD2. Per the germline V gene, CDR1 is SGHDN and CDR2 is FVKESK. This CDR3 spans 18 amino acids. V lost 1 base to trimming and J lost 7 bases; unmatched junction nucleotides: 9. CDR3 DNA: TGTGCCAGCAGCCAAGCGGGGGGGACTAGCGGGAGTTATAATGAGCAGTTCTTC. As protein: CASSQAGGTSGSYNEQFF.

This chain joins TRBV5-4 and TRBJ2-2, with 7 bases matching TRBD1. The CDR3 has 16 amino acids. Trimming cost V 5 bases and J 2 bases; bases outside gene matches: 9. The germline V gene encodes CDR1 SGHNT and CDR2 YYREEE (reference sequence). The CDR3: CASRVTGFTNTGELFF. The CDR3 DNA sequence: TGTGCCAGCAGGGTGACAGGGTTCACTAACACCGGGGAGCTGTTTTTT.

This rearrangement joins TRBV19 to TRBJ1-4; D ambiguous. With 5 bases removed from V and 1 base from J, the gap between germline ends came to 11 bases. CDR1 is LNHDA and CDR2 is SQIVND in the germline V gene (reference sequence). There are 15 residues in the CDR3. Here the CDR3 reads CASSPRPQTNEKLFF. The CDR3 DNA reads TGTGCCAGTAGTCCTAGACCGCAAACTAATGAAAAACTGTTTTTT.

J is TRBJ1-5 and V is TRBV18; D is possibly TRBD1 (6 bases). V lost 2 bases and J lost 0, with 17 bases in between. CDR3 length equals 18 residues. Germline V gene sequence: CDR1 KGHSH, CDR2 LQKENI. CDR3 bases: TGTGCCAGCTCACCAAACAGGGCGGGGGGAAATAGCAATCAGCCCCAGCATTTT. Its protein product is CASSPNRAGGNSNQPQHF.

The chain employs TRBV5-6 and TRBJ1-2; weak D call: TRBD1 (5 bases). This CDR3 has 14 residues. Germline lookup yields CDR1 SGHDT and CDR2 YYEEEE. Trimming shortened V by 6 bases and J by 4 bases, and 16 bases separated the two germline ends. CDR3 in amino acids: CASNSVQVLYGYTF. CDR3 nucleotide sequence: TGTGCCAGCAATTCGGTACAGGTCCTCTATGGCTACACCTTC.

The CDR3 DNA sequence: TGTGCCAGCAGTCCCCGGGAACGCCACTATGGCTACACCTTC. Its protein product is CASSPRERHYGYTF. This chain joins TRBV27 and TRBJ1-2; D is unclear. The V end was cut by 5 bases, the J end by 3 bases, with 13 bases between. The CDR3 extends over 14 amino acids. Germline lookup yields CDR1 MNHEY and CDR2 SMNVEV (reference sequence).

The V call is TRBV2, the J call TRBJ2-7; possible D gene TRBD1, 6 bases. The CDR3 sequence is 15 residues long. V lost 5 bases to trimming and J lost 2 bases, with 16 bases between them. CDR1 is SNHLY, CDR2 FYNNEI, per germline. CDR3 residues: CASSRETGPTYEQYF. CDR3 coding DNA: TGTGCCAGCAGTCGAGAGACAGGTCCTACCTACGAGCAGTACTTC.

V and J are TRBV12-5 and TRBJ2-1; tentatively, D is TRBD2 (7 bases). CDR3 size: 16 residues. V gave up 5 bases and J gave up 4 bases, with 18 bases separating them. The germline CDR1 and CDR2 sequences are LGHNT and FRNRAP. The CDR3 loop is CASGPRGREHYNEQFF. CDR3 nucleotides: TGTGCTAGTGGTCCCCGGGGGCGGGAGCATTACAATGAGCAGTTCTTC.

The V call is TRBV6-6, the J call TRBJ1-1; 7 bases agree with TRBD1. This CDR3 has 13 amino acids. Trimming took 4 bases from V and 6 from J; bases not matched to a gene: 5. The germline CDR1 and CDR2 sequences are MNHNY and SVGAGI (reference sequence). CDR3 coding DNA: TGTGCCAGCAGTTCCCTCCAGGGGGCTGAAGCTTTCTTT. This codes for CASSSLQGAEAFF.

This chain links TRBV4-3 with TRBJ1-4; possibly TRBD1 for D (6 bases). Germline CDR1 and CDR2: LGHNA and YSLEER. The CDR3 runs 14 residues. Between the trimmed V and J ends, which lost 4 bases and 8 bases, there was a span of 14 bases. The CDR3 loop is CASSLTGSGEKLFF. In nucleotides, the CDR3 is TGCGCCAGCAGCCTCACAGGGAGTGGGGAAAAACTGTTTTTT.

The chain couples TRBV5-6 to TRBJ2-7; tentative D call: TRBD1 (6 bases). Trimming removed 2 bases from V and 6 bases from J, with 12 bases in between. The CDR3 sequence is 13 residues long. Germline CDR1 and CDR2: SGHDT and YYEEEE. As DNA, the CDR3 is TGTGCCAGCAGCTTTCCCAGGGGCGTCGAGCAGTACTTC. It specifies CASSFPRGVEQYF.

This clone was recorded once. V and J are TRBV5-1 and TRBJ1-1; 7 bases fit TRBD1. Unmatched junction bases numbered 4, after V lost 4 bases and J lost 1 base. Germline values: CDR1 SGHRS, CDR2 YFSETQ. The CDR3 length is 14 residues. CDR3 in DNA: TGCGCCAGCAGCCTACAGGGGACGAACACTGAAGCTTTCTTT. Translated: CASSLQGTNTEAFF.

The chain has TRBV2 and TRBJ2-1; 10 positions agree with TRBD1. Germline-derived CDR1 and CDR2 are SNHLY and FYNNEI. The V gene end was trimmed by 4 bases and the J gene end by 1 base; junction bases not matched to a gene: 1. The CDR3 contains 15 residues. CDR3 in amino acids: CASSGQGASYNEQFF. As DNA, the CDR3 is TGTGCCAGCAGTGGACAGGGGGCATCCTACAATGAGCAGTTCTTC.

CDR3 in DNA: TGTGCCAGCACCCCCAGGAGGTCTGGGGCCAACGTCCTGACTTTC. This gives the protein CASTPRRSGANVLTF. The chain couples TRBV6-2 or TRBV6-3 to TRBJ2-6, with a tentative D call TRBD2 (5 bases). Germline values: CDR1 MNHEY, CDR2 SVGEGT. V lost 7 bases and J lost 1, with 11 bases in between. CDR3 length: 15 amino acids.

Only one count was recorded for this clone. The genes are TRBV7-2 and TRBJ2-2; 10 positions agree with TRBD1. Germline V gene sequence: CDR1 SGHTA, CDR2 FQGNSA. V was pared by 2 bases and J by 5 bases, with 5 bases of the junction left unmatched. CDR3 length: 16 amino acids. CDR3 bases: TGTGCCAGCAGCTTATCGACAGGGGGCGGGACCGGGGAGCTGTTTTTT. This codes for CASSLSTGGGTGELFF.

This chain joins TRBV28 and TRBJ1-4; possibly TRBD1 for D (5 bases). CDR1 and CDR2 from the germline V gene are MDHEN and SYDVKM. This CDR3 has 14 amino acids. V lost 6 bases to trimming and J lost 0 bases, with 8 bases between them. CDR3 residues: CASRQVATNEKLFF. CDR3 DNA: TGTGCCAGCAGACAGGTGGCAACTAATGAAAAACTGTTTTTT.

The chain employs TRBV24-1 and TRBJ2-5, with TRBD1 identical over 8 bases. The germline CDR1 and CDR2 sequences are KGHDR and SFDVKD. This CDR3 spans 14 amino acids. Trimming removed 5 bases from V and 2 bases from J; junction bases left unmatched: 3. Here the CDR3 DNA reads TGTGCCACCAGTGCCGGACAGGGACAAGAGACCCAGTACTTC. It encodes CATSAGQGQETQYF.

The rearrangement links TRBV6-5 to TRBJ1-2; maybe TRBD1 (6 bases). The V gene's germline CDR1 is MNHEY and CDR2 SVGAGI. The ends were cut back, 4 bases at V and 12 bases at J, with 15 bases in the middle. The CDR3 spans 12 residues. The CDR3 nucleotides read TGTGCCAGCAGTTGGAGTGGAAGGGACAACACCTTC. Protein: CASSWSGRDNTF.

The chain carries TRBV5-1 and TRBJ2-2; weak D call: TRBD2 (6 bases). The germline gives CDR1 SGHRS, CDR2 YFSETQ. This CDR3 has 15 amino acids. Between the trimmed V and J ends, which lost 4 bases and 1 base, there was a span of 11 bases. The CDR3 here is CASSGGNENTGELFF. The CDR3 nucleotides read TGCGCCAGCAGCGGGGGGAACGAGAACACCGGGGAGCTGTTTTTT.

The chain joins TRBV7-9 to TRBJ2-7; 14 positions agree with TRBD2. Germline CDR1 reads SEHNR; CDR2 reads FQNEAQ (reference sequence). The CDR3 contains 15 residues. The junction had 4 bases not matched to a gene; V was cut back by 5 bases and J by 4 bases. The CDR3 is CASSGRTSGRYEQYF. For the CDR3, the DNA is TGTGCCAGCAGCGGGAGGACTAGCGGGAGGTACGAGCAGTACTTC.

The chain is built from TRBV7-2 and TRBJ2-7, with TRBD1 identical over 7 bases. This CDR3 region has 15 residues. V was clipped by 3 bases and J by 1 base; unmatched bases: 6. Germline CDR1 is SGHTA and CDR2 is FQGNSA. The CDR3 DNA sequence: TGTGCCAGCAGCTTGGGACAGACCTTATCCTACGAGCAGTACTTC. It yields the protein CASSLGQTLSYEQYF.

J is TRBJ2-4 and V is TRBV18; no firm D call. The CDR3 extends over 14 amino acids. The germline gives CDR1 KGHSH, CDR2 LQKENI. V gave up 5 bases and J gave up 1 base, with 9 bases separating them. The chain's CDR3 is CASSVGYAKNIQYF. Here the CDR3 DNA reads TGTGCCAGCTCAGTCGGGTACGCCAAAAACATTCAGTACTTC.

This chain joins TRBV10-3 and TRBJ2-2; 8 nucleotides align to TRBD2. CDR3 length equals 19 residues. From germline, CDR1 is ENHRY and CDR2 SYGVKD. Trimming removed 3 bases from V and 2 bases from J; junction bases left unmatched: 14. CDR3 in DNA: TGTGCCATCAGTGACCTTACAGGGATCAGCGGGAGCAACACCGGGGAGCTGTTTTTT. Translation gives CAISDLTGISGSNTGELFF.